The text below deals with one T cell receptor beta chain. The clone's antigen remains unknown. Base quality data are lacking; no much larger clone is found one base away. These data originate in a study of cytomegalovirus exposure and HLA in healthy donors (dated 2017 in TCRdb). Broadly, across the study: An earlier analysis of 587 of the donors reported approximately 290 Gb of sequence data and 100 million to 140 million unique TCR beta sequences from 150 million to 200 million T cells. Around 320 gigabases of sequencing data and tens of millions of unique TCR sequences were included in an early release covering around 600 HLA-typed donors. Of the roughly 400 genotyped donors, about 80% fell in the genetic ancestry cluster associated with self-reported Caucasian donors. The aim of the study was to test whether cataloging public T cell receptors could identify signatures of past pathogen exposure. The study profiled the T cell repertoires of hundreds of subjects by immunosequencing and related them to cytomegalovirus serostatus. A separate validation cohort of more than 100 different subjects was used in addition to the approximately 700-subject first cohort. The study combined high-throughput TCR immunosequencing, statistical association of individual TCRs with disease status, and machine learning to predict cytomegalovirus infection status. To study patterns of TCR occurrence, a later analysis re-analyzed previously published TCR beta repertoires from 650 to 750 donors and added high-resolution HLA genotyping. Rather than using new phenotypic data, the later analysis identified candidate immune exposures from TCR beta sequences and from how often those sequences occurred across donors. An earlier analysis of 500 to 650 of the donors applied high-throughput TCR beta sequencing to assess whether each TCR beta V gene segment acted as functional or pseudogenic. Donor age, sex, ethnicity and CMV serostatus were collected together with the repertoire data. In a later genetic analysis, genome-wide SNP genotypes for about three fifths of the roughly 670 donors were used, and that subset was treated as a discovery cohort. All discovery cohort repertoires had been generated using a single sequencing platform. Class I and class II HLA loci were covered by the typing at four-digit resolution. The number of donors typed differed by locus, with 629-630 for A, B, C, DRB1 and DQB1, 522 for DQA1, approximately 570 for DPA1, and roughly 450 for DPB1. About five DR-DQ haplotypes were treated as single units for association and clustering because of strong linkage in the cohort. On average, 235,054 unique TCR beta nucleotide sequences were sequenced per donor among 398 genotyped donors of the cohort, with 15% to 20% of those sequences being non-productive. Findings and caveats that apply to the study as a whole: Correlated functional status among segregating V segments might be attributable to linkage disequilibrium, but an unknown experimental factor could not be ruled out. While some public TCRs were present in many individuals, most TCR sequences turned up only very rarely across donors. The cohort was sequenced for TCR beta chains only, and without alpha or paired-chain data the features that could be detected were limited. Most CMV-associated TCR beta chains appeared to be HLA-restricted in a later analysis, and the HLA associations seemed to be driven largely by CMV exposure. Three of the identified cytomegalovirus-associated TCR beta chains were confirmed in vitro to be specific for cytomegalovirus antigens. A later genetic analysis reported fewer N-insertions in productive TCRs among donors in an Asian-associated ancestry cluster than the 666-donor mean. For the cohort, immune exposure information was limited to CMV serostatus. A further reported finding was that TCR beta sequences accurately predicted the HLA-A and HLA-B alleles for most subjects in the first cohort. The earlier analysis of some 560 of the donors excluded approximately 15 rarely observed V segments, including chromosome 9 orphons, because counts were too low. The classifier was reported to diagnose cytomegalovirus status with high specificity and sensitivity in both the original cohort and the validation cohort. A later genetic analysis associated a missense DCLRE1C variant with V-gene and J-gene trimming of TCR beta chains, and an independent cohort replicated the association. The study gave a list of 150 to 200 TCR beta chains associated with cytomegalovirus. At a false discovery rate of 0.05, a later analysis linked under 20,000 TCR beta sequences to specific HLA alleles. Compared with equally common non-associated chains, HLA-associated TCR beta chains in a later analysis were more clonally expanded and had lower generation probabilities. Presence/absence analyses assumed roughly uniform sequencing depth across donors, an assumption that may not hold. An earlier analysis of around 600 of the donors showed that most TCR beta V segments appeared in productive rearrangements either about 87% or about 30% of the time, which broadly matched IMGT annotations. Because HLA typing was missing for some donors at each locus, association tests included only the typed subset. According to a later analysis, parvovirus B19, influenza, CMV and Epstein-Barr virus appeared linked to several top co-occurrence clusters. The authors suggested that the approach could potentially be generalized to other disease states and immunological phenotypes. When HLA alleles, especially DR and DQ, strongly co-occurred, attributing TCR associations to individual alleles was difficult. Some IMGT-functional V segments, including TRBV6-2 and TRBV6-3, could not be told apart with the 87-base-pair reads, so those segments were excluded. A cluster of highly shared sequence variants was judged likely to represent a technical artifact of the sequencing pipeline. A later analysis found that TCR association rates varied across HLA loci, with DRB1 alleles showing the most associated TCRs and HLA-C alleles the fewest.

Preparation of the library involved the immunoSEQ multiplex PCR assay. For the multiplex PCR, a mixture combining 60 forward primers for TCR Vbeta segments and 13 reverse primers for TCR Jbeta segments was used. Amplification of the CDR3 region of rearranged TCR beta genes was performed with a multiplex PCR assay on genomic DNA. Amplified TCR beta libraries were sequenced as 87-base-pair reads on the Illumina HiSeq System. From the authors' description of their analysis: A later analysis counted about 80 million unique TCR beta chains across the 650 to 700 repertoires, and 10 million to 11 million of these chains were shared by at least two donors. Raw reads were error-corrected and collapsed into unique sequences with a nearest-neighbor algorithm that merged closely related sequences to remove PCR and sequencing errors. V, D and J gene segments were assigned by aligning CDR3 sequences to IMGT reference sequences. For a sequence to be retained, a match of at least six nucleotides was required to both a V gene segment and a J gene segment. A rearrangement was called productive if the CDR3 had no stop codons and remained in frame with V and J, and every other rearrangement was called non-productive. Following IMGT convention, CDR3 was defined as the stretch from the second conserved V-encoded cysteine up to the conserved J-encoded phenylalanine. Sequences without an unambiguous match to a single V gene segment were excluded from the earlier analysis of over 500 of the donors. An earlier analysis of a few hundred of the donors called V segments functional above 56.7% productive rearrangements and segregating when the between-donor standard deviation exceeded 5%. A statistical classification framework was built to diagnose cytomegalovirus status from the catalog of TCR beta chain sequences. In a later analysis, TCR nucleotide sequences were compared against IMGT/GENE-DB human TR gene sequences so that V and J genes could be assigned. A later analysis assigned CDR3 sequences and most-parsimonious VDJ recombination scenarios with the TCRdist pipeline. In a later analysis, each TCR beta chain was defined by its CDR3 amino acid sequence together with its V-gene family, and reads lacking a unique V-gene family were excluded. As a way to deal with suspected cross-contamination and a sequencing artifact, a later analysis dropped 640 or so nucleotide sequences that were highly shared and had low generation probability. In a later analysis, a clonal expansion index for each public chain was calculated from normalized within-repertoire ranks of inferred template counts. In a later analysis, generation probabilities were computed with a VDJ recombination model fitted to out-of-frame rearrangements, and the resulting probabilities were checked against IGoR. A later analysis scored TCR-TCR, TCR-HLA and TCR-CMV co-occurrence with hypergeometric tests, applying a repertoire-size bias correction to TCR pairs. False discovery rates were estimated in a later analysis by permuting HLA or CMV assignments 20 times. In a later analysis, co-occurring TCRs were grouped with DBSCAN, and TCRdist sequence similarity was added when clustering was performed within HLA-allele-positive subsets. Repertoires with fewer than 30,000 or more than 120,000 public chains, plus five repertoires with anomalous nucleotide sharing, were excluded from co-occurrence clustering. Not all clones reach the TCRdb copy of this immuneACCESS table, which keeps in-frame sequences only. Checked studies attribute under half of the gap to unresolved V genes and leave the rest unexplained. The D gene and trimming were derived from the DNA, and the V and J assignments and clone size from that table. The sample contains about 210,000 clones, about four fifths of them found a single time. Around 6% of the sample rests with the top ten.

The cohort was made up of 500 to 800 healthy bone marrow donors. Cohort members were all nominally healthy when sampled, although unrecorded immune exposures were likely present. The donor tested CMV seropositive, placing the donor among the 289 seropositive members of the cohort. A peripheral blood sample was collected from each donor, and TCR beta sequencing was performed on peripheral blood mononuclear cells. The Qiagen DNeasy Blood Extraction Kit was used to extract genomic DNA from the blood cell samples. The CDR1 and CDR2 encoded by the germline V gene (reference sequence) are WNHNN and SYGVQD. Relative to germline, V is 2 bases shorter and J is 5 bases shorter, with 6 bases between their ends. Reading from cysteine to phenylalanine, the CDR3 counts 13 amino acids. Only the CDR3 portion is preserved as DNA: 39 bases, with reading frame beginning at the first base.

The clonotype comes from a man aged 40-49 years in good health and CMV-seropositive. The V gene is TRBV10-1 and the J gene is TRBJ2-2; the D gene lacks a confident call. What was sequenced was PBMCs. The CDR3 loop reads CASSEIRTGELFF. The sequenced DNA is TGCGCCAGCAGTGAGATCCGTACCGGGGAGCTGTTTTTT.